The 28 T cell receptor beta chains presented below share a single source sample, sequenced in a study of T cells in Graves' hyperthyroidism and ophthalmopathy. Amplified regions were TCR beta CDR3 sequences from RNA transcripts. TCR CDR3 regions were first amplified by RT-PCR with HTBI primers. TCRdb re-derived calls from the multiplex PCR reads in MiXCR, one entry per CDR3 protein. Seen here are almost 350,000 distinct CDR3 sequences, 15% to 20% observed once, and the top ten hold about 14%. Sequences were obtained from blood. These receptors were taken from a middle-aged woman with Graves' ophthalmopathy.

This clonotype was counted at least ten times. The CDR3 loop is CASIPTGQETQYF. For the CDR3, the DNA is TGTGCCAGCATCCCTACCGGACAAGAGACCCAGTACTTC. The V gene is TRBV7-2, the J gene TRBJ2-5; D gene uncertain. V was pared by 7 bases and J by 2 bases, with 11 bases between. CDR1 and CDR2 (germline): SGHTA, FQGNSA. The CDR3 contains 13 residues.

This clonotype was picked up many times. This chain uses TRBV19 with TRBJ1-5, with D perhaps matching TRBD1 (5 bases). Per the germline V gene, CDR1 is LNHDA and CDR2 is SQIVND (reference sequence). The V end was cut by 5 bases, the J end by 0 bases, with 14 bases between. The CDR3 runs to 16 residues. The CDR3 is CASSLSRTLSNQPQHF. Here the CDR3 DNA reads TGTGCCAGTAGTCTTTCCCGGACACTTAGCAATCAGCCCCAGCATTTT.

This clonotype turned up a few times. The V and J genes are TRBV5-6 and TRBJ2-7, with 9 bases matching TRBD1. Germline values: CDR1 SGHDT, CDR2 YYEEEE. V dropped 5 bases and J dropped 3; count of bases not matched to a gene: 6. This CDR3 region has 14 residues. The CDR3 here is CASRGTGTSYEQYF. DNA for the CDR3: TGTGCCAGCAGAGGGACAGGGACAAGCTACGAGCAGTACTTC.

This clonotype was seen at least ten times. The chain is built from TRBV19 and TRBJ1-1, with D possibly being TRBD1 (5 bases). V lost 5 bases and J lost 4, with 8 bases in between. The length of the CDR3 is 12 residues. CDR1 is LNHDA, CDR2 SQIVND, per germline (reference sequence). The DNA for the CDR3 is TGTGCCAGTAGTGTCGGGACCACTGAAGCTTTCTTT. Translation gives CASSVGTTEAFF.

This clonotype was seen ten or more times. The CDR3 loop is CATSRGGVKEGNGYTF. The CDR3 DNA reads TGTGCCACCAGCAGAGGTGGGGTCAAGGAAGGGAATGGCTACACCTTC. The chain recombines TRBV15 with TRBJ1-2, with unresolved D. The V and J ends lost 1 base and 6 bases respectively, with 18 bases between them. Per the germline V gene, CDR1 is LNHNV and CDR2 is YYDKDF (reference sequence). The length of the CDR3 is 16 residues.

In its sample, this clonotype was seen many times. V is TRBV20-1 and J is TRBJ2-4, with TRBD2 as a possible D gene (5 bases). CDR1 is DFQATT, CDR2 SNEGSKA, per germline (reference sequence). The CDR3 length is 17 residues. The V gene lost 1 base and the J gene lost 0 bases, with 16 bases spanning the gap. CDR3 amino acids: CSARGWGEVLAKNIQYF. The CDR3 DNA is TGCAGTGCTAGAGGCTGGGGAGAGGTTTTAGCCAAAAACATTCAGTACTTC.

Here the CDR3 DNA reads TGTGCCAGCAGTACACCGGGACAGGGTTTGTACGAGCAGTACTTC. Translation: CASSTPGQGLYEQYF. The chain joins TRBV6-2 or TRBV6-3 to TRBJ2-7, with 9 bases fitting TRBD1. CDR3 size: 15 residues. V trimming: 5 bases; J trimming: 4 bases; junction bases outside the gene matches: 9. Germline V gene sequence: CDR1 MNHEY, CDR2 SVGEGT.

The rearrangement uses TRBV11-2 and TRBJ1-5, with D possibly being TRBD1 (5 bases). CDR1 and CDR2 from the germline V gene are SGHAT and FQNNGV. V gave up 5 bases and J gave up 4 bases, with 12 bases separating them. The CDR3 is made up of 14 amino acids. CDR3 sequence reads: CASSKDRANQPQHF. The CDR3 region has the DNA TGTGCCAGCAGCAAAGACAGAGCAAATCAGCCCCAGCATTTT.

This clonotype was seen ten or more times. The J gene is TRBJ2-5, the V gene TRBV7-4; D is perhaps TRBD1 (5 bases). V was pared by 2 bases and J by 5 bases, with 12 bases between. CDR3 length: 14 residues. Germline loops: CDR1 SGHVT, CDR2 SQSDAQ. The CDR3 loop is CASSLICRAETQYF. The CDR3 DNA follows: TGTGCCAGCAGCTTAATATGCAGGGCGGAGACCCAGTACTTC.

There are many counts of this clonotype. V and J are TRBV28 and TRBJ2-7; D gene uncertain. In germline, CDR1 is MDHEN, CDR2 SYDVKM. The CDR3 is 14 amino acids. V shed 7 bases and J shed 0 bases, with 13 bases lying between them. The chain's CDR3 is CASNKQVRSYEQYF. CDR3 in DNA: TGTGCCAGCAATAAGCAGGTTCGCTCCTACGAGCAGTACTTC.

This clonotype was recorded at least ten times. V usage is TRBV25-1 and J usage is TRBJ2-7; D not certain. V was trimmed by 7 bases and J by 3 bases, leaving 13 bases between them. Germline V gives CDR1 MGHDK, CDR2 SYGVNS. There are 13 residues in the CDR3. The CDR3 bases are TGTGCCAGCAACTTAGGCAGTAACTACGAGCAGTACTTC. Protein product: CASNLGSNYEQYF.

This clonotype was recorded at least ten times. V usage is TRBV7-3 and J usage is TRBJ2-7; D remains unclear. The CDR3 is 14 residues long. CDR1 is SGHTA and CDR2 is FQGTGA in the germline V gene. V dropped 1 base and J dropped 0 bases, with 7 bases sitting between them. The CDR3: CASSLSTDSYEQYF. The CDR3, as DNA: TGTGCCAGCAGCTTAAGCACAGACTCCTACGAGCAGTACTTC.

This clonotype was picked up many times. CDR3 sequence (DNA): TGCGCCAGCAGCTCGGGACCACGGGACGAGCAGTACTTC. This encodes CASSSGPRDEQYF. J is TRBJ2-7 and V is TRBV5-1; either TRBD1 or TRBD2 may fit D (5 bases each). V shed 3 bases and J shed 5 bases, with 12 bases lying between them. The CDR3 loop spans 13 amino acids. Germline V lookup: CDR1 SGHRS, CDR2 YFSETQ. Full variable domain (outside the CDR3, taken from reference TRBV5-1 and TRBJ2-7): KAGVTQTPRYLIKTRGQQVTLSCSPISGHRSVSWYQQTPGQGLQFLFEYFSETQRNKGNFPGRFSGRQFSNSRSEMNVSTLELGDSALYLCASSSGPRDEQYFGPGTRLTVT.

This clonotype has just a few counts. The gene calls are TRBV2 and TRBJ1-1, with D possibly being TRBD1 (6 bases). CDR3 size: 15 residues. V was shortened by 4 bases and J by 3 bases, with 15 bases between the two germline ends. Per the germline V gene, CDR1 is SNHLY and CDR2 is FYNNEI. The CDR3 is CASSVAGGAYTEAFF. The CDR3 nucleotides read TGTGCCAGCAGTGTGGCTGGGGGCGCTTACACTGAAGCTTTCTTT. The full variable domain, its missing parts supplied by reference TRBV2 and TRBJ1-1, is EPEVTQTPSHQVTQMGQEVILRCVPISNHLYFYWYRQILGQKVEFLVSFYNNEISEKSEIFDDQFSVERPDGSNFTLKIRSTKLEDSAMYFCASSVAGGAYTEAFFGQGTRLTVV.

This clonotype was seen more than once but under ten times. J is TRBJ2-7 and V is TRBV6-5; 8 positions match TRBD1. The CDR3 extends over 13 amino acids. CDR1 and CDR2 from the germline V gene are MNHEY and SVGAGI. J was trimmed by 9 bases and V by 0 bases; bases with no gene match: 4. The chain's CDR3 is CASSYSGQGTQYF. As DNA, the CDR3 is TGTGCCAGCAGTTACTCCGGACAGGGCACGCAGTACTTC.

This clonotype appeared many times. This rearrangement joins TRBV24-1 to TRBJ2-7; D uncertain. This CDR3 contains 13 residues. Between the trimmed V and J ends, which lost 4 bases and 6 bases, there was a span of 12 bases. Germline V gene data show CDR1 as KGHDR and CDR2 as SFDVKD. The CDR3 reads CATSDNLRGEQYF. The CDR3 bases are TGTGCCACCAGTGACAACCTACGCGGCGAGCAGTACTTC.

This clonotype was seen at least ten times. This sequence joins TRBV27 and TRBJ1-5; the match to TRBD1 covers 9 bases. The germline CDR1 and CDR2 sequences are MNHEY and SMNVEV (reference sequence). This CDR3 comprises 16 residues. With 2 bases clipped from V and 6 bases from J, the junction kept 8 bases outside the gene matches. The CDR3 nucleotides read TGTGCCAGCAGTTTACACAGGGGGCTTGGGAGTCAGCCCCAGCATTTT. This translates into CASSLHRGLGSQPQHF.

This clonotype was recorded at least ten times. The rearrangement joins TRBV19 to TRBJ2-6; D gene ambiguous. CDR3 length equals 15 residues. CDR1 and CDR2 from the germline V gene are LNHDA and SQIVND (reference sequence). Trimming removed 1 base from V and 0 bases from J, with 4 bases in between. CDR3 sequence (DNA): TGTGCCAGTAGTATAGGTCGCTCTGGGGCCAACGTCCTGACTTTC. Its protein product is CASSIGRSGANVLTF. Based on the CDR3 plus reference TRBV19 and TRBJ2-6, the full variable domain is DGGITQSPKYLFRKEGQNVTLSCEQNLNHDAMYWYRQDPGQGLRLIYYSQIVNDFQKGDIAEGYSVSREKKESFPLTVTSAQKNPTAFYLCASSIGRSGANVLTFGAGSRLTVL.

The chain employs TRBV12-3 or TRBV12-4 and TRBJ1-1; 9 positions agree with TRBD1. V dropped 5 bases and J dropped 1; count of bases not matched to a gene: 8. CDR3 length: 16 residues. The CDR3 sequence is CASSLTGGQGNTEAFF. The CDR3 nucleotides are TGTGCCAGCAGTCTCACAGGGGGACAGGGGAACACTGAAGCTTTCTTT.

This clonotype was seen more than once but under ten times. A much larger clone differs by one base, so this may be a read error. This chain uses TRBV28 with TRBJ1-5; weak D call: TRBD1 (5 bases). The CDR3 covers 17 residues. The germline V gene encodes CDR1 MDHEN and CDR2 SYDVKM. The CDR3: CASSQLSGPFGNQSQHF. Written as DNA, the CDR3 is TGTGCCAGCAGCCAACTTTCAGGGCCTTTCGGCAATCAGTCCCAGCATTTT. The full variable domain, completed using reference TRBV28 and TRBJ1-5, is DVKVTQSSRYLVKRTGEKVFLECVQDMDHENMFWYRQDPGLGLRLIYFSYDVKMKEKGDIPEGYSVSREKKERFSLILESASTNQTSMYLCASSQLSGPFGNQSQHFGDGTRLSIL.

Ten or more counts support this clonotype. The gene calls are TRBV7-2 and TRBJ2-7; 9 bases match TRBD1. This CDR3 contains 14 residues. Germline CDR1 SGHTA, CDR2 FQGNSA. Trimming took 3 bases from V and 6 from J; bases not matched to a gene: 6. This CDR3 is CASSLQQGALEQYF. The CDR3, as DNA: TGTGCCAGCAGCTTGCAACAGGGGGCCCTCGAGCAGTACTTC.

This clonotype was seen a handful of times. V gene TRBV4-2 combines with J gene TRBJ2-7; D is perhaps TRBD1 (5 bases). The CDR3 totals 16 residues. Deletions cut 0 bases from V and 0 bases from J, with 12 bases between. Germline V lookup: CDR1 LGHNA, CDR2 YNFKEQ. The CDR3 reads CASSQETADSSYEQYF. In DNA, the CDR3 is TGTGCCAGCAGCCAAGAGACAGCCGACAGCTCCTACGAGCAGTACTTC.

This clonotype was picked up many times. The chain joins TRBV19 to TRBJ2-7; 10 bases line up with TRBD2. Trimming removed 3 bases from V and 2 bases from J; junction bases left unmatched: 4. This CDR3 contains 15 residues. The germline gives CDR1 LNHDA, CDR2 SQIVND (reference sequence). In DNA form, the CDR3 reads TGTGCCAGTAGTATTGGACTAGCGGAGACCTACGAGCAGTACTTC. Translating it yields CASSIGLAETYEQYF.

This clonotype was seen more than once but under ten times. The chain uses TRBV7-9 and TRBJ1-2; weak D call: TRBD1 (5 bases). The V end was cut by 1 base, the J end by 8 bases, with 14 bases between. This CDR3 is built from 14 residues. Germline lookup yields CDR1 SEHNR and CDR2 FQNEAQ (reference sequence). The DNA for the CDR3 is TGTGCCAGCAGCTTAGGGGCAGGGAAATACGGCTACACCTTC. Translated: CASSLGAGKYGYTF.

As regards this clonotype: A much larger clone differs from this one at a single base, so this may be a read error. This chain uses TRBV19 with TRBJ2-2, with D possibly matching TRBD2 (5 bases). The CDR3 covers 14 residues. Germline V lookup: CDR1 LNHDA, CDR2 SQIVND (reference sequence). Trimming took 3 bases from V and 4 from J, leaving 9 bases between them. The CDR3 coding sequence is TGTGCCAGTAGTATTGGACTGATCACCGGGGAGCTGTTTTTT. It translates to CASSIGLITGELFF.

Many counts were recorded for this clonotype. The chain is built from TRBV14 and TRBJ2-7; D remains unclear. Trimming cost V 3 bases and J 4 bases, with 13 bases left between them. The CDR3 is made up of 14 amino acids. Germline values: CDR1 SGHDN, CDR2 FVKESK. CDR3 region: CASSHAQLSYEQYF. DNA of the CDR3: TGTGCCAGCAGCCATGCTCAGCTGAGTTACGAGCAGTACTTC. Full variable domain (missing parts from reference TRBV14 and TRBJ2-7): EAGVTQFPSHSVIEKGQTVTLRCDPISGHDNLYWYRRVMGKEIKFLLHFVKESKQDESGMPNNRFLAERTGGTYSTLKVQPAELEDSGVYFCASSHAQLSYEQYFGPGTRLTVT.

This clonotype has at least ten counts. The chain uses TRBV5-6 and TRBJ2-5; D remains ambiguous. V was clipped by 4 bases and J by 6 bases, with 7 bases between them. This CDR3 is 11 amino acids long. CDR1 SGHDT and CDR2 YYEEEE come from the germline V gene. The CDR3 DNA sequence: TGTGCCAGCAGCGCCGAAAAGACCCAGTACTTC. Protein product: CASSAEKTQYF.

This clonotype was detected many times. V is TRBV3-1 and J is TRBJ2-5; D is uncertain. This CDR3 is built from 12 residues. The V end was cut by 0 bases, the J end by 6 bases, with 5 bases between. Germline CDR1 LGHDT, CDR2 YNNKEL (reference sequence). For the CDR3, the DNA is TGTGCCAGCAGCCAAGAAGGAAAGACCCAGTACTTC. It is translated as CASSQEGKTQYF.